These 10 T cell receptor beta chains originate from one sample sequenced in a study of T cells in Graves' hyperthyroidism and ophthalmopathy. Researchers took RNA transcripts and amplified the TCR beta CDR3 regions from them. Primed by the HTBI set, a first-round RT-PCR was run on the TCR CDR3. TCRdb itself ran the multiplex PCR reads through MiXCR, one entry per CDR3 protein. The sample holds about 380,000 distinct CDR3 sequences; less than 20% are singletons and the top ten take around 40%. Sequencing input: blood. Every receptor here comes from a man between 18 and 35 years old with Graves' ophthalmopathy.

There are many counts of this clonotype. The chain employs TRBV2 and TRBJ2-2, with 8 bases fitting TRBD2. The CDR3 consists of 15 residues. After removal of 6 bases from V and 4 bases from J, the junction contained 7 bases not matched to a gene. In germline, CDR1 is SNHLY, CDR2 FYNNEI. The CDR3 loop reads CASRPGTSSTGELFF. The CDR3 DNA reads TGTGCCAGCAGGCCGGGGACTAGTTCCACCGGGGAGCTGTTTTTT. The full variable domain, completed using reference TRBV2 and TRBJ2-2, is EPEVTQTPSHQVTQMGQEVILRCVPISNHLYFYWYRQILGQKVEFLVSFYNNEISEKSEIFDDQFSVERPDGSNFTLKIRSTKLEDSAMYFCASRPGTSSTGELFFGEGSRLTVL.

This clonotype was seen once. The V gene is TRBV20-1, the J gene TRBJ2-1; the D gene is possibly TRBD2 (5 bases). Trimming cost V 1 base and J 6 bases, with 10 bases left between them. The CDR3 sequence is 13 residues long. Germline CDR1 is DFQATT and CDR2 is SNEGSKA (reference sequence). In DNA form, the CDR3 reads TGCAGTGCTAGAGGCCCTACTAGCAATGAGCAGTTCTTC. It encodes CSARGPTSNEQFF.

This clonotype was found many times. V is TRBV6-1 and J is TRBJ2-1; TRBD1 agrees at 7 bases. The CDR3 spans 14 residues. CDR1 and CDR2 (germline): MNHNS, SASEGT. Losses at the gene ends were 7 bases for V and 3 bases for J; bases not matched to a gene: 6. The CDR3: CASTRRDSYNEQFF. CDR3 DNA: TGTGCCAGCACCAGAAGGGACAGCTACAATGAGCAGTTCTTC.

This clonotype came up many times. The genes are TRBV5-6 and TRBJ2-3, with D maybe TRBD2 (5 bases). The CDR3 covers 14 residues. With 3 bases removed from V and 2 bases from J, the gap between germline ends came to 10 bases. In germline, CDR1 is SGHDT, CDR2 YYEEEE. CDR3 residues: CASSYPDFTDTQYF. The CDR3 nucleotides read TGTGCCAGCAGCTACCCGGACTTCACAGATACGCAGTATTTT.

The chain recombines TRBV20-1 with TRBJ2-7; D gene uncertain. Germline assignment: CDR1 DFQATT and CDR2 SNEGSKA (reference sequence). Between the trimmed V and J ends, which lost 6 bases and 5 bases, there was a span of 8 bases. The CDR3 loop spans 10 amino acids. CDR3 amino acids: CSASRNEQYF. Here the CDR3 DNA reads TGCAGTGCCTCCCGTAACGAGCAGTACTTC.

Remarks on this clonotype: Just one base apart from a much larger clone, this may be a read error. In DNA, the CDR3 is TGTGCCGTCAGCGAAGGGAGTGAGCCCCAGCATTTT. It specifies CAVSEGSEPQHF. The chain is built from TRBV6-1 and TRBJ1-5; D uncertain. With 11 bases removed from V and 8 bases from J, the gap between germline ends came to 16 bases. The CDR3 spans 12 residues. Germline CDR1 MNHNS, CDR2 SASEGT.

This clonotype has ten or more counts. The chain uses TRBV2 and TRBJ1-2; tentative D call: TRBD1 (5 bases). Germline assignment: CDR1 SNHLY and CDR2 FYNNEI. The CDR3 is 11 amino acids. Trimming removed 7 bases at V and 7 bases at J, with 10 bases between. CDR3 loop: CASNQGSGYTF. CDR3 nucleotides: TGTGCCAGCAACCAGGGATCTGGCTACACCTTC.

The chain employs TRBV4-1 and TRBJ2-7, with a tentative D call TRBD2 (5 bases). The CDR3 has 16 amino acids. The germline gives CDR1 MGHRA, CDR2 YSYEKL. The V end was cut by 7 bases, the J end by 3 bases, with 22 bases between. Written as DNA, the CDR3 is TGCGCCAGCACCAAGATAGGCGGGCGGCGGAACTACGAGCAGTACTTC. Amino acid sequence: CASTKIGGRRNYEQYF.

In this sample, this clonotype turned up many times. The rearrangement uses TRBV12-3 or TRBV12-4 and TRBJ1-1; 9 nucleotides match TRBD1. The CDR3 loop spans 16 amino acids. Germline trimming cut 5 bases from V and 6 bases from J; bases unmatched to any gene: 13. CDR3 sequence: CASSPRETGGTAEAFF. DNA for the CDR3: TGTGCCAGCAGTCCACGCGAGACAGGGGGGACGGCTGAAGCTTTCTTT.

This clonotype was seen a few times. The chain is built from TRBV20-1 and TRBJ1-4; 8 bases are shared with TRBD1. In germline, CDR1 is DFQATT, CDR2 SNEGSKA (reference sequence). The V gene end was trimmed by 6 bases and the J gene end by 6 bases; junction bases not matched to a gene: 6. The CDR3 contains 13 residues. The CDR3 coding sequence is TGCAGTGCGCCGACAGGGGAGGATGAAAAACTGTTTTTT. It yields the protein CSAPTGEDEKLFF.